The clone carrying this TCR beta chain was recorded a few times. This entry belongs to a study of patients and donors after allogeneic stem cell transplantation. Germline-derived CDR1 and CDR2 are DFQATT and SNEGSKA (reference sequence). V lost 1 base, J lost 0 bases, and 20 bases lay in between. The CDR3 covers 18 residues. TCRdb independently ran MiXCR on the RT-PCR reads; one entry per CDR3 protein. The data show about a million distinct CDR3 sequences, with under 20% seen just once and around 6% held by the top ten. Material for sequencing was blood, either unsorted or a sorted T cell fraction (not recorded which). This clonotype was obtained from a human donor who was either an allogeneic HSCT recipient or a stem cell or donor lymphocyte infusion donor (not recorded which). It is not recorded whose cells these are; they may come from a transplant donor. This chain uses TRBV20-1 with TRBJ2-3, with D possibly being TRBD1 (6 bases). The CDR3 coding sequence is TGCAGTGCTAGAGGGCTGTTCAGGGGCGGATTTAGCACAGATACGCAGTATTTT. Protein: CSARGLFRGGFSTDTQYF.